This T cell receptor beta chain emerged from a study of beta chain features in type 1 diabetes (dated by TCRdb to the late 2010s). Some background on the complete study: Mean age, gender distribution, total cell number and subset yield did not differ between patients and healthy donors. Whereas all 30 or so donors provided naive and central memory subsets, regulatory and stem cell-like memory subsets were isolated from just 8 patients and about 8 healthy donors. A total of 100 million to 110 million sorted cells were examined across all samples, and a strong correlation was observed between cell number per subset and RNA yield. In the study, TCRB repertoires of sorted circulating CD4+ T cell subsets from recently diagnosed type 1 diabetes patients were compared with those of matched healthy donors.

Regarding this clone: The antigen this receptor binds is unknown. No base quality values were provided; no much bigger clone lies one nucleotide off.

What the work shows at the level of the full study, not this receptor alone: HLA sub-analyses involved small numbers of individuals, so any influence of HLA type on TCRB rearrangement remained unresolved. At VDJ recombination sites, patients with type 1 diabetes made fewer insertions and deleted more nucleotides, a pattern implying thymic rearrangement abnormalities. Naive, central memory and regulatory TCRB repertoires appeared to be more similar among patients than among healthy donors. In all four CD4+ subsets, TCRB CDR3 length was moderately but significantly shorter in type 1 diabetes patients. Shorter templates might have been favored by PCR, but patient and control samples were amplified and corrected together, so both groups would have been affected equally by any skew. Sequencing cDNA rather than genomic DNA could over-represent highly expressing activated cells, although activation and CD3 levels did not differ between groups.

The entire amount of isolated RNA was reverse transcribed using the High Capacity cDNA Reverse Transcription Kit, so the sequenced TCRB transcripts were expressed ones. Deep immunoSEQ sequencing was performed on naive, central memory and regulatory T cell samples, with an average of roughly 3.3 million total reads per sample. Sorted cells were lysed in RLT buffer, and RNA was extracted using DNase-treated RNeasy Micro or Mini kits according to cell number. Each cell subset was processed separately to prevent cross-contamination, with patient and healthy donor samples processed together. TCRB sequences were amplified from cDNA with the immunoSEQ multiplex PCR, producing 87-bp fragments spanning the CDR3 region. Sequencing of the amplicons was performed on the Illumina HiSeq platform. Under the source paper's analysis protocol: PCR bias was computationally corrected using synthetic template baselines, reads within Hamming distance 2 were collapsed, and singletons that could not be merged were discarded. Reads were aligned to IMGT to assign V, D and J genes, CDR3 length, and insertions or deletions at six rearrangement sites. Within each subset, clonotype counts were normalized to sorted cell number, and only after that were true diversity and Gini coefficients computed with the tcR R package. The overlap coefficient, calculated on TCRB nucleotide sequences, was used to measure repertoire sharing. Out-of-frame TCRB sequences from naive cells were analyzed to stand in for the pre-selection repertoire. The table comes from immuneACCESS by way of TCRdb, which keeps in-frame sequences with V and J called. Part of the clones is missing from these tables; in studies checked, under half for an unresolved V gene and the rest for unknown reasons. V, J and clone size reflect that table, while D and trimming were determined from the DNA. The sample contains around 650,000 clones, roughly 12% of them found a single time. Around 0.12% of the sample goes to the ten largest clones.

Each donor gave one peripheral blood draw, averaging roughly 120 mL, which was collected into heparinised tubes. Using a panel that included CD45RO, CCR7, CD25, CD127, CD95 and CD27, naive, central memory, regulatory and stem cell-like memory CD4+ T cells were sorted on a BD FACSAria II. A purity above 95% was achieved for all sorted populations. PBMCs were isolated immediately by Lymphoprep density gradient centrifugation and stained directly without culture. So that batch effects would be minimized, each experiment stained and sorted samples in pairs, pairing one healthy donor with one patient. This TCR was recovered from a man aged 30 to 39 with type 1 diabetes. Sequences were obtained from naive CD4+ T cells from blood. The intended sense of this specimen's cell subset or site label: true naive CD4+ T cells.

The CDR3 sequence is CASIGQGGVRGGDEQFF. The DNA reads TGCGCCAGCATCGGACAGGGAGGAGTCCGGGGGGGCGATGAGCAGTTCTTC. This receptor chain uses TRBV23-1 and TRBJ2-1; the D match is possibly TRBD1 or TRBD2, with 8 bases aligned in each. TRBV23-1 qualifies as an ORF whose function is uncertain. Deletion took 7 bases off V and 8 bases off J, with a span of 27 bases between the germline ends. Spanning cysteine to phenylalanine, the CDR3 consists of 17 amino acids. Only CDR3 DNA remains: 51 bases, in frame from the first base.